A selection of T cell receptor beta chains follows, all from one sample in a study of shared clonotypes between healthy human individuals. Libraries were prepared by immunoSEQ multiplex PCR; TCRdb keeps only in-frame clonotypes and omits some of them. The table shows around 2,100,000 clones, with approximately 94% occurring only once. The specimen was naive CD8+ T cells sorted from blood. These TCRs come from a young man in good health. Each CDR3 is given with its conserved first and last residue. Each record gives: J gene, V gene, D gene, clone size, CDR3 DNA, CDR3 protein. D genes are given only for firm matches. The size entry is marked missing in some rows and otherwise reads once, few, many or a size class.

>TRBJ1-4|TRBV6-5|-|-
TGTGCCAGCAGTTACCGACCGCCTAATGAAAAACTGTTTTTT
CASSYRPPNEKLFF
>TRBJ2-1|TRBV30|-|once
TGTGCCTGGAGTGTACAGGTCTACAATGAGCAGTTCTTC
CAWSVQVYNEQFF
>TRBJ2-7|TRBV7-9|-|-
TGTGCCAGCAGCCCCATAGGAGAGCAGTACTTC
CASSPIGEQYF
>TRBJ1-5|TRBV10-1|TRBD1|-
TGCGCCAGCAGGACGGACAGGGGCGACCAGCCCCAGCATTTT
CASRTDRGDQPQHF
>TRBJ2-2|TRBV7-8|-|-
TGTGCCAGCAGCTTCGGAAGAGGTGTCGGGGAGCTGTTTTTT
CASSFGRGVGELFF
>TRBJ1-6|TRBV11-2|-|-
TGTGCCAGCAGCTCCGGAAGCGGGGTAGATTCACCCCTCCACTTT
CASSSGSGVDSPLHF
>TRBJ2-7|TRBV2|-|once
TGTGCCAGCGGGGGGGAGACAGGGAACTACGAGCAGTACTTC
CASGGETGNYEQYF
>TRBJ1-2|TRBV7-9|TRBD1|-
TGTGCCAGCAGCTTACTGACAGGGGGCTTTGGTCCTTTTAACTATGGCTACACCTTC
CASSLLTGGFGPFNYGYTF
>TRBJ2-2|TRBV11-3|-|-
TGTGCCAGCAGCAACCGGGACTCCGGGCGTAGCACCGGGGAGCTGTTTTTT
CASSNRDSGRSTGELFF
>TRBJ2-7|TRBV4-1|-|-
TGCGCCACCCCGTTGGGGTACTTC
CATPLGYF
>TRBJ1-1|TRBV7-8|-|once
TGTGCCAGCAGCCTCGATGGGGAGGGCGCGAACACTGAAGCTTTCTTT
CASSLDGEGANTEAFF
>TRBJ2-7|TRBV11-2|-|-
TGTGCCAGCAGCCTCACCTACGAGCAGTACTTC
CASSLTYEQYF
>TRBJ2-7|TRBV6-1|-|-
TGTGCCAGCAGTGAACTGGGAATCTCCTACGAGCAGTACTTC
CASSELGISYEQYF
>TRBJ2-1|TRBV4-1|TRBD2|-
TGCGCCAGCAGCCAGTATTTAGCGGGGGGAGGGAATGAGCAGTTCTTC
CASSQYLAGGGNEQFF
>TRBJ1-6|TRBV4-1|-|-
TGCGCCAGCAGCCTCGGGACTTCCCCAACACCCCTCCACTTT
CASSLGTSPTPLHF
>TRBJ2-3|TRBV6-6|TRBD2|-
TGTGCCAGCAGTTACGGGACTAGCGGGAGCGATACGCAGTATTTT
CASSYGTSGSDTQYF
>TRBJ1-5|TRBV6-1|-|-
TGTGCCAGCTTTCTCGGGGGGAAAAGCAATCAGCCCCAGCATTTT
CASFLGGKSNQPQHF
>TRBJ2-3|TRBV7-9|TRBD2|-
TGTGCCAGCAGCTCGATAGGGACTAGCGAGTACACAGATACGCAGTATTTT
CASSSIGTSEYTDTQYF
>TRBJ2-7|TRBV13|TRBD2|-
TGTGCCAGCAGCTTAGGCCCGCTAGCGGGGGGATCCTACGAGCAGTACTTC
CASSLGPLAGGSYEQYF
>TRBJ2-3|TRBV9|TRBD2|-
TGTGCCAGCAGCGTATATAGCGGGGGGGCCATCGATACGCAGTATTTT
CASSVYSGGAIDTQYF
>TRBJ1-5|TRBV4-3|-|-
TGCGCCAGCAGCCAAGGGATGGGTGCGGGTCAGCCCCAGCATTTT
CASSQGMGAGQPQHF
>TRBJ2-7|TRBV7-9|-|-
TGTGCCAGCAGCTTAGCCGGGAGTGCCTACGAGCAGTACTTC
CASSLAGSAYEQYF
>TRBJ2-7|TRBV27|-|-
TGTGCCAGCAGTTTATCCCCCTACGAGCAGTACTTC
CASSLSPYEQYF
>TRBJ2-7|TRBV7-8|-|-
TGTGCCAGCAGCTTAGCGTTCGGCCGTCGCGAGCAGTACTTC
CASSLAFGRREQYF
>TRBJ2-7|TRBV5-6|-|-
TGTGCCAGCAGCTGGTCCCAGGGGTACGAGCAGTACTTC
CASSWSQGYEQYF
>TRBJ1-5|TRBV2|TRBD1|-
TGTGCCAGCAGTGGCGGACAGGGGGAACAGCCCCAGCATTTT
CASSGGQGEQPQHF